This is a list of T cell receptor beta chains from one sample in a study of T cells after yellow fever vaccination. TCRdb called the 5' RACE reads again in MiXCR, with one record for every CDR3 protein. The repertoire has around 310,000 distinct CDR3 sequences, more than 8.5% of them found once; the top ten carry over 15%. This specimen was PBMCs, taken on the day of the first yellow fever vaccination. The source of these receptors is a man between 18 and 35 years old who received the YFV17D yellow fever vaccine. The conserved cysteine and the conserved F or W are not part of the CDR3 here. D genes are given only for firm matches.

length | D | V | CDR3
12 | . | TRBV18 | ASSPELYTDTQY
7 | . | TRBV7-9 | ASSPDQY
13 | TRBD1 | TRBV4-1 | ASSQDETGNEKLF
12 | TRBD1 | TRBV29-1 | SVRDRGPWQPQH
17 | TRBD2 | TRBV24-1 | ATSDSGTSGGASTDTQY
12 | . | TRBV11-2 | ASSLGHWYDEQF
10 | . | TRBV7-2 | ASRPPGYEQY
13 | . | TRBV7-9 | ASSLKAVVTGELF
12 | . | TRBV19 | ASSLGSLGNTIY
12 | TRBD1 | TRBV15 | ATRDRGPEDTQY
12 | . | TRBV20-1 | SARRLKGYNEQF
12 | . | TRBV18 | ASSPPDKVYGYT
12 | . | TRBV30 | AWGRHQGREKLF
11 | . | TRBV5-1 | ASSFRDNYGYT
12 | . | TRBV27 | ASSWGNYNSPLH
13 | . | TRBV20-1 | SAPQLAAGDYEQY
13 | . | TRBV9 | ASSVSSNSNQPQH
13 | . | TRBV6-1 | ASSPDSYSNQPQH
17 | TRBD2 | TRBV12-3/TRBV12-4 | ASSPSPIRSGGTTDTQY